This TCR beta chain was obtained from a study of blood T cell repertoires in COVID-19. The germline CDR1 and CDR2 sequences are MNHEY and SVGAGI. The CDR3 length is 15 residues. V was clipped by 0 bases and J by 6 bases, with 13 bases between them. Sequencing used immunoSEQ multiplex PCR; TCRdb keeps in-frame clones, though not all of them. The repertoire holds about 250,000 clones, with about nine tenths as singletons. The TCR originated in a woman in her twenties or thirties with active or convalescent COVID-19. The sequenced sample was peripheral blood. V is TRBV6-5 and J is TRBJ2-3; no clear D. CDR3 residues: CASSYSSPSPDTQYF. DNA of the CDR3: TGTGCCAGCAGTTACTCGAGCCCGTCCCCCGATACGCAGTATTTT.